What follows is one T cell receptor (beta chain) and its context. The antigen is undetermined. One end of the junction does not line up with germline, which may come from a read error. Separation from the approximately 670-subject first cohort characterized the approximately 130-subject validation cohort, to which the donors belonged. These data originate in a study of cytomegalovirus exposure and HLA in healthy donors. Broader study findings: In vitro checks showed that a few CMV-associated chains really do target CMV antigens. A list of around 150 TCR beta chains associated with cytomegalovirus was given. Most TCR sequences proved rare, with some public TCRs found in many donors.

Using immunoSEQ multiplex PCR, the repertoire was profiled, and TCRdb retains in-frame clones only, with some absent. The sample holds 150,000 to 200,000 clones; 84% are singletons and the top ten take roughly 10%. The sequenced sample consisted of PBMCs. The sequence derives from a man aged 25-40 years in good health and CMV-seropositive.

The CDR3 nucleotides read TGCGTCAGCAGCCCATTTTCATCCGGGACAGGTTACGAGCAGTACTTC. Translating it yields CVSSPFSSGTGYEQYF. V gene TRBV5-1 combines with J gene TRBJ2-7; 8 nucleotides match TRBD1. The germline CDR1 and CDR2 sequences are SGHRS and YFSETQ. This CDR3 spans 16 amino acids.